The source of this TCR beta chain is a study of identical twins (dated by TCRdb to the mid-2010s). With regard to the full study: To test whether fetal clonotypes persist, the study used deep sequencing on TCR alpha and beta repertoires from monozygotic twins, unrelated adults of various ages, and cord blood. To rule out contamination, replicate twin experiments were performed at different times with different library preparation protocols.

Via the germline V gene, CDR1 is WSHSY and CDR2 SAAADI. The CDR3 numbers 14 residues from cysteine through phenylalanine. Just CDR3 DNA is preserved here, 42 bases in frame from base 1. Ends trimmed: V by 5 bases, J by 2 bases; bases unmatched to a gene: 4. Results and caveats for the whole study, not just this receptor: Out-of-frame TCR alpha sharing in monozygotic twins was systematically underestimated by recombination models, whereas sharing between unrelated individuals was in agreement with the recombination models. Fewer insertions were carried by abundant cord blood beta clonotypes; a weaker similar trend was observed in young adult naive repertoires, while no such trend was observed in memory repertoires. Conclusions relied on cross-sectional statistical analysis, since the same donors could not be followed over many years. Compared with coincidental sharing between unrelated individuals, an excess of low generation-probability sequences was observed among out-of-frame TCR alpha sequences shared between twins. A weaker excess of twin sharing was found in beta out-of-frame sequences because the signal-to-noise ratio was lowered by fewer shared sequences. Invariant T cells such as MAIT and iNKT could partly confound zero-insertion analyses, though diverse VJ usage argued against this for most clonotypes.

Every donor was a healthy Caucasian. The twin cohort consisted of three pairs of female monozygotic twins, all aged 18 to 29 years. CD4+ and CD8+ T cell populations were isolated with positive isolation kits from Invitrogen. On this clonotype itself: The specificity of this receptor is unknown. One base away there is no much larger clone; base qualities are not given.

To prepare the library, 5' RACE was applied. This sample was sequenced with an Illumina HiSeq 2000. Template switching introduced a universal primer binding site; the final cDNA contained a unique molecular identifier, enabling accurate counting of TCR cDNA molecules. Specific primers in the conserved constant-segment region were used to synthesize first-strand cDNA for TCR alpha and beta chains. To control for contamination, every cDNA library was double barcoded, receiving both a SMART-Mk sample barcode and Illumina barcodes. Two successive PCR steps introduced TruSeq adapter sequences along with Illumina sample barcodes. The TCR alpha and beta cDNA libraries were sequenced on the Illumina HiSeq platform using custom primers. Per the source publication's procedure: Raw reads were processed with MiGEC to extract unique molecular identifiers, and MiXCR was used to determine CDR3 positions. Recombination models were inferred per individual with the repgenHMM and IGoR tools using an EM algorithm. Shared clonotypes were analyzed with the tcR package in R, and sharing was normalized by the product of cloneset sizes. To study raw recombination without the effects of thymic and clonal selection, out-of-frame nonproductive sequences were analyzed. TCRdb trimmed the raw reads at Q25, called clones with MiXCR and kept productive beta chains. Entries are consolidated by CDR3 protein sequence, retaining the most common genes and DNA. These V and J calls originate from TCRdb's pipeline instead of the authors' own analysis. This sample has 460,000 or so distinct CDR3 sequences in its table, and over 12% of those were observed once. Clones ranked in the top ten supply around 0.48% of the sample.

These sequences were also reported in another study, on yellow fever vaccine responses in identical twins. From that second study: The T cell response to vaccination in identical twins was reported by the authors to appear partly convergent and partly personalized. The study precisely tracked vaccine-responding T cell clones in identical twins.

Sequencing was performed on CD4+ T cells sorted from blood. Rearrangement joined TRBV10-2 to TRBJ2-3; 7 of the junction bases match TRBD2. This clonotype originated in a woman aged 18-35 years in good health. In nucleotides, the sequence is TGCGCCAGCAGTCCTCTAGCGGCCACAGATACGCAGTATTTT. It translates to CASSPLAATDTQYF.